The clone carrying this T cell receptor beta chain was picked up a small number of times. The antigen is undetermined. The data were obtained in a study of T cell repertoires in cytomegalovirus infection. Study-level information: Newly reported HLA-C-restricted and thoroughly characterized HLA-B-restricted CMV epitopes were employed. Both CMV infection and a matching HLA type were indicated by public TCR beta signatures. Whole-study results and caveats: What dominated the ex vivo response were HLA-C-restricted CMV-specific TCR beta clonotypes.

MiXCR, applied by TCRdb to the reads, yields one record per CDR3 protein. The table has about 900,000 distinct CDR3 sequences, roughly 31% seen once. The CDR3 spans 16 residues. V lost 6 bases and J 4 bases, leaving 21 bases between the germline ends. In germline, CDR1 is MNHEY, CDR2 SMNVEV (reference sequence). This TCR was sampled from a human donor in good health (CMV status not recorded). Some clones in this sample may be carry-over from other donors' samples. The J gene is TRBJ1-2, the V gene TRBV27; D is ambiguous. Sequences were derived from cultured CD8+ T cells from PBMCs, sampled from culture after CMV antigen stimulation. The CDR3: CASSLSLPTLGYGYTF. The CDR3 nucleotides are TGTGCCAGCAGCCTAAGTTTACCCACTCTGGGCTATGGCTACACCTTC.